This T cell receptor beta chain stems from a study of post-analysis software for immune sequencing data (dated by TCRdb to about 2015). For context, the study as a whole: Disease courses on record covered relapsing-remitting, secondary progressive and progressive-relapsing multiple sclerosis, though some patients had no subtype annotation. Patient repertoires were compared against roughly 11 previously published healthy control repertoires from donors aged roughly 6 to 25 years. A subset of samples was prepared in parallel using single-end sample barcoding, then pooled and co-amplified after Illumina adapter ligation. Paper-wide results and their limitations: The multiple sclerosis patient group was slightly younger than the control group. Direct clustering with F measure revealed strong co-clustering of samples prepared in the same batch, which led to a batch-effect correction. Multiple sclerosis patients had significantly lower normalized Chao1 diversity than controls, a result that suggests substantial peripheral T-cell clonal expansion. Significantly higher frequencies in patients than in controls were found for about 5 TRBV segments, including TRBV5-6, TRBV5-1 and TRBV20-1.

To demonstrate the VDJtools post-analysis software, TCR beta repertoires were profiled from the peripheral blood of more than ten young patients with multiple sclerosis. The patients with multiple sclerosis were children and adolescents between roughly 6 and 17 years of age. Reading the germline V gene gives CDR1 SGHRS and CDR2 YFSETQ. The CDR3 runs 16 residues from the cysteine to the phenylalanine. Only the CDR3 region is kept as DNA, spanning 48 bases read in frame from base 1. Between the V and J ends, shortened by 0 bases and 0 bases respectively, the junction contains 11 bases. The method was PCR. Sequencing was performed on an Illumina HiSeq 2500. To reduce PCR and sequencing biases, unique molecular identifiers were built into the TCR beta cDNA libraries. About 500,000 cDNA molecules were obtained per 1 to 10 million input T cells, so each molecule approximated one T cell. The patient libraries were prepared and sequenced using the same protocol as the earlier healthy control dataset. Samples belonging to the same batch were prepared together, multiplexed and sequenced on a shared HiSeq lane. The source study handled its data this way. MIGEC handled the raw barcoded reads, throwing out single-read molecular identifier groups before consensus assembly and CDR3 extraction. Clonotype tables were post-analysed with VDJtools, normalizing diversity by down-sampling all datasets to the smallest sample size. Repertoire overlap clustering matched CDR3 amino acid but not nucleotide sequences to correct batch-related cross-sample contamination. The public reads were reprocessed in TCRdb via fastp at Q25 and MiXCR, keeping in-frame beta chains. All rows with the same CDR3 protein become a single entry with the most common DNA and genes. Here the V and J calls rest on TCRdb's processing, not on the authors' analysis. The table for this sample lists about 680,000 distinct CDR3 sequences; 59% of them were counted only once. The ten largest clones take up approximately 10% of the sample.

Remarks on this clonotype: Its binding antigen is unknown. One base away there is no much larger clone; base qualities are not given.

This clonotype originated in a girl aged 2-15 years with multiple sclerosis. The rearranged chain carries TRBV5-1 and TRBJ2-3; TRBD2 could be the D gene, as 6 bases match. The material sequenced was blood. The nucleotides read TGCGCCAGCAGCTTGGGGGAGGTCCGGAGCACAGATACGCAGTATTTT. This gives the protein CASSLGEVRSTDTQYF.